Presented here are 24 T cell receptor beta chains from one specimen sequenced in a study of Graves' ophthalmopathy and Graves' hyperthyroidism. RNA transcripts provided the template for amplifying TCR beta CDR3 regions. HTBI-primed RT-PCR formed the first round, and a multiplex PCR formed the second. TCRdb re-called the multiplex PCR reads through MiXCR, storing one row per CDR3 protein. Among about 150,000 distinct CDR3 sequences listed, approximately 40% were seen once. Sequenced material: peripheral blood. Every receptor here comes from a woman in her thirties or forties with Graves' ophthalmopathy.

As regards this clonotype: The junction departs from germline at one end; a sequencing error may be responsible. In DNA form, the CDR3 reads TGTGCCACCAACAGAATCACCGGGACAGGAAGTGAGCAGTTCTTC. This translates into CATNRITGTGSEQFF. The rearrangement links TRBV15 to TRBJ2-1; the match to TRBD1 covers 8 bases. CDR3 size: 15 residues. Germline loops: CDR1 LNHNV, CDR2 YYDKDF (reference sequence).

This clonotype was picked up one time. This rearrangement joins TRBV25-1 to TRBJ2-5; 12 nucleotides match TRBD2. Germline values: CDR1 MGHDK, CDR2 SYGVNS. The J segment lost 5 bases and the V segment lost 5 bases, leaving 9 bases of the junction unmatched. CDR3 length: 16 residues. CDR3 amino acids: CASSPPLAGGVETQYF. The CDR3 DNA reads as TGTGCCAGCAGTCCCCCACTAGCGGGAGGTGTGGAGACCCAGTACTTC.

This clonotype came up many times. The chain joins TRBV6-5 to TRBJ2-7, with TRBD1 identical over 7 bases. Looked up from germline, CDR1 is MNHEY and CDR2 is SVGAGI. V shed 6 bases, J shed 2 bases, and the junction held 7 bases outside the gene matches. This CDR3 has 14 amino acids. The CDR3 loop reads CASRPGQNAYEQYF. The DNA of the CDR3 is TGTGCCAGCAGACCGGGACAGAACGCCTACGAGCAGTACTTC.

This chain joins TRBV24-1 and TRBJ1-5; D is possibly TRBD1 (6 bases). The CDR3 loop spans 16 amino acids. CDR1 KGHDR and CDR2 SFDVKD come from the germline V gene. Deletions cut 4 bases from V and 0 bases from J, with 12 bases between. This chain's CDR3 is CATSDRTAISNQPQHF. CDR3 DNA sequence: TGTGCCACCAGTGACCGGACAGCAATTAGCAATCAGCCCCAGCATTTT.

This rearrangement joins TRBV6-1 to TRBJ1-1, with D unresolved. V was shortened by 6 bases and J by 7 bases, with 9 bases between the two germline ends. This CDR3 has 11 residues. Germline CDR1 reads MNHNS; CDR2 reads SASEGT. CDR3: CASSSTHEAFF. The CDR3 DNA follows: TGTGCCAGCAGCTCTACACATGAAGCTTTCTTT.

This chain joins TRBV28 and TRBJ1-3, with TRBD1 identical over 10 bases. V lost 9 bases, J lost 4 bases, and 6 bases stayed unmatched. The length of the CDR3 is 14 residues. The V gene's germline CDR1 is MDHEN and CDR2 SYDVKM. The CDR3 DNA follows: TGTGCCAGTCACGGGACAGGGGCCGGAAACACCATATATTTT. It translates to CASHGTGAGNTIYF.

This clonotype showed up just a few times. This chain joins TRBV24-1 and TRBJ2-7; unclear D gene. The CDR3 runs 14 residues. Trimming left V 3 bases short and J 5 bases short, with 13 bases between. CDR1 is KGHDR and CDR2 is SFDVKD in the germline V gene. This CDR3 reads CATSDRMGMDEQYF. The CDR3 DNA sequence: TGTGCCACCAGTGATCGTATGGGCATGGACGAGCAGTACTTC.

This clonotype was recorded many times. The chain couples TRBV4-1 to TRBJ1-2, with 7 positions matching TRBD1. V lost 0 bases, J lost 5 bases, and 3 bases stayed unmatched. Germline assignment: CDR1 MGHRA and CDR2 YSYEKL. The CDR3 consists of 14 residues. The CDR3 spells CASSQDDREYGYTF. Here the CDR3 DNA reads TGCGCCAGCAGCCAAGATGACAGGGAATATGGCTACACCTTC.

The V call is TRBV6-1, the J call TRBJ1-2, with D maybe TRBD1 (5 bases). The CDR3 extends over 13 amino acids. Germline CDR1 reads MNHNS; CDR2 reads SASEGT. V was pared by 6 bases and J by 7 bases, with 15 bases between. CDR3 in amino acids: CASRLTAWGGYTF. For the CDR3, the DNA is TGTGCCAGCAGGTTGACAGCTTGGGGTGGCTACACCTTC.

This chain joins TRBV30 and TRBJ2-7; 15 nucleotides line up with TRBD2. Germline CDR1 and CDR2: GTSNPN and SVGIG (reference sequence). V shed 3 bases and J 5 bases; nucleotides not matched to a gene: 8. The CDR3 runs to 16 residues. CDR3 in amino acids: CAWSKGLAGGGDEQYF. In DNA form, the CDR3 reads TGTGCCTGGAGCAAAGGACTAGCGGGAGGGGGAGACGAGCAGTACTTC. The whole variable domain, filled in from reference TRBV30 and TRBJ2-7, reads SQTIHQWPATLVQPVGSPLSLECTVEGTSNPNLYWYRQAAGRGLQLLFYSVGIGQISSEVPQNLSASRPQDRQFILSSKKLLLSDSGFYLCAWSKGLAGGGDEQYFGPGTRLTVT.

A single count supports this clonotype. The chain combines TRBV20-1 with TRBJ2-5; tentative D call: TRBD1 (6 bases). V lost 0 bases and J 5 bases, leaving 13 bases between the germline ends. Germline lookup yields CDR1 DFQATT and CDR2 SNEGSKA (reference sequence). The CDR3 runs 14 residues. Written as DNA, the CDR3 is TGCAGTGCTAGAGATGGGTACAGGGTGGAGACCCAGTACTTC. It specifies CSARDGYRVETQYF.

This clonotype was counted ten times or more. The chain links TRBV18 to TRBJ2-5; D perhaps matches TRBD2 (6 bases). V was cut by 3 bases and J by 5 bases, with 16 bases left in between. This CDR3 contains 15 residues. Germline V CDR1 and CDR2: KGHSH, LQKENI. CDR3 residues: CASSPEETRGETQYF. In DNA, the CDR3 is TGTGCCAGCTCACCGGAGGAGACTAGAGGGGAGACCCAGTACTTC.

This clonotype was observed many times. The chain combines TRBV12-3 or TRBV12-4 with TRBJ1-2; D is ambiguous. The V end was cut by 5 bases, the J end by 2 bases, with 9 bases between. The CDR3 totals 13 residues. CDR3 DNA: TGTGCCAGCAGTCGAGGCTTAAACTATGGCTACACCTTC. Its translation is CASSRGLNYGYTF.

This clonotype was picked up many times. V usage is TRBV28 and J usage is TRBJ2-5, with TRBD2 matching over 8 bases. The germline V gene has CDR1 MDHEN and CDR2 SYDVKM. The CDR3 length is 12 residues. Trimming cost V 8 bases and J 4 bases; bases outside gene matches: 3. For the CDR3, the DNA is TGTGCCAGCCAGACTAGCGTAGAGACCCAGTACTTC. Protein sequence: CASQTSVETQYF.

The table lists this clonotype with many counts. This chain joins TRBV4-3 and TRBJ2-5; no clear D. In germline, CDR1 is LGHNA, CDR2 YSLEER. This CDR3 comprises 14 residues. V dropped 0 bases and J dropped 5 bases, with 10 bases sitting between them. In DNA, the CDR3 is TGCGCCAGCAGCCAAGATCAAGGGCGGGAGACCCAGTACTTC. It is translated as CASSQDQGRETQYF.

This clonotype was counted at least ten times. V is TRBV9 and J is TRBJ1-5; unclear D gene. The CDR3 spans 15 residues. V was clipped by 4 bases and J by 0 bases, with 11 bases between them. Germline V gives CDR1 SGDLS, CDR2 YYNGEE. CDR3 protein: CASSSGRSSNQPQHF. CDR3 DNA sequence: TGTGCCAGCAGCAGCGGGCGATCTAGCAATCAGCCCCAGCATTTT.

This clonotype was counted many times. The rearrangement uses TRBV20-1 and TRBJ2-2, with D perhaps assigned TRBD1 or TRBD2 (6 bases each). Germline values: CDR1 DFQATT, CDR2 SNEGSKA (reference sequence). Trimming took 6 bases from V and 4 from J, leaving 18 bases between them. The CDR3 runs 15 residues. The CDR3 region has the DNA TGCAGTGCGCCGGTTTGGGGGGCGGGCACCGGGGAGCTGTTTTTT. Its translation is CSAPVWGAGTGELFF.

V usage is TRBV7-2 and J usage is TRBJ2-7; D ambiguous. CDR1 is SGHTA, CDR2 FQGNSA, per germline. The length of the CDR3 is 12 residues. Trimming took off 4 bases at V and 5 bases at J, with 9 bases between the two ends. CDR3 nucleotides: TGTGCCAGCAGCTCGTATCTCAACGAGCAGTACTTC. This gives the protein CASSSYLNEQYF.

In this sample, this clonotype turned up many times. The chain uses TRBV5-6 and TRBJ1-2; a possible D gene is TRBD1 (5 bases). This CDR3 has 14 residues. V was trimmed by 0 bases and J by 2 bases, leaving 8 bases between them. From germline, CDR1 is SGHDT and CDR2 YYEEEE. The CDR3 loop reads CASSLEQGNYGYTF. CDR3 coding DNA: TGTGCCAGCAGCTTGGAGCAGGGAAACTATGGCTACACCTTC.

The V and J genes are TRBV28 and TRBJ1-5, with TRBD1 identical over 10 bases. This CDR3 is 15 amino acids long. Germline CDR1 reads MDHEN; CDR2 reads SYDVKM. Trimming at V came to 5 bases and at J to 6 bases, leaving 7 bases not matched to a gene. CDR3 sequence (DNA): TGTGCCAGCAGTGGCCAGGACAGGGGGTTTCAGCCCCAGCATTTT. The encoded protein is CASSGQDRGFQPQHF. Variable domain in full (rest from reference TRBV28 and TRBJ1-5): DVKVTQSSRYLVKRTGEKVFLECVQDMDHENMFWYRQDPGLGLRLIYFSYDVKMKEKGDIPEGYSVSREKKERFSLILESASTNQTSMYLCASSGQDRGFQPQHFGDGTRLSIL.

The sample holds many counts of this clonotype. This sequence joins TRBV20-1 and TRBJ1-1, with TRBD1 matching over 8 bases. With 3 bases clipped from V and 5 bases from J, the junction kept 8 bases outside the gene matches. Germline lookup yields CDR1 DFQATT and CDR2 SNEGSKA (reference sequence). This CDR3 is 14 amino acids long. This CDR3 reads CSASPGTGRTEAFF. CDR3 DNA: TGCAGTGCTAGTCCGGGGACAGGAAGGACTGAAGCTTTCTTT.

This CDR3 is CASTDDLYEQYF. The CDR3 nucleotides read TGTGCCAGCACCGACGACCTCTACGAGCAGTACTTC. V and J are TRBV6-2 or TRBV6-3 and TRBJ2-7; D gene unclear. The V and J ends lost 7 bases and 3 bases respectively, with 10 bases between them. The CDR3 consists of 12 residues. Germline CDR1 reads MNHEY; CDR2 reads SVGEGT.

This clonotype has at least ten counts. The chain joins TRBV10-3 to TRBJ1-1; TRBD1 matches at 7 bases. The CDR3 totals 14 residues. Trimming took 6 bases from V and 2 from J; bases not matched to a gene: 6. Germline CDR1 ENHRY, CDR2 SYGVKD. The CDR3 DNA is TGTGCCATCAGGGGGACAGCATCCAACACTGAAGCTTTCTTT. Translating gives CAIRGTASNTEAFF.

The table lists this clonotype with a count of one. The chain combines TRBV6-2 or TRBV6-3 with TRBJ2-2; D may correspond to TRBD1 or TRBD2 (5 bases each). The CDR3 is 14 residues long. Germline CDR1 is MNHEY and CDR2 is SVGEGT. The germline V and J ends were trimmed by 6 bases and 3 bases, with 11 bases remaining between them. The chain's CDR3 is CASSSGRDTGELFF. CDR3 sequence (DNA): TGTGCCAGCAGCTCGGGGCGGGACACCGGGGAGCTGTTTTTT.